Presented here are 13 T cell receptor beta chains from one specimen sequenced in a study of blood T cell repertoires in COVID-19 (dated by TCRdb to about 2020). The protocol used for the library was the immunoSEQ multiplex PCR assay. TCRdb retrieved this table from immuneACCESS and kept in-frame rearrangements only. Not all clones are present; in checked studies, unresolved V genes account for under half, and no reason is known for the remainder. The sample profile shows about 54,000 clones; just over 85% of them were found once. The biggest ten clones account for 28% of the sample. Sample: peripheral blood. Receptors were obtained from a human donor in a cohort sampled during active COVID-19.

The chain couples TRBV27 to TRBJ1-4, with D possibly being TRBD1 (5 bases). The V gene's germline CDR1 is MNHEY and CDR2 SMNVEV (reference sequence). With 6 bases removed from V and 2 bases from J, the gap between germline ends came to 10 bases. This CDR3 region has 14 residues. CDR3 in DNA: TGTGCCAGCAGAATGGGGGGTACTAATGAAAAACTGTTTTTT. It yields the protein CASRMGGTNEKLFF.

The chain has TRBV28 and TRBJ1-3; D is unclear. CDR1 MDHEN and CDR2 SYDVKM come from the germline V gene. V was pared by 1 base and J by 1 base, with 20 bases between. This CDR3 comprises 19 residues. The CDR3, as DNA: TGTGCCAGCAGTTTATATGTGCGGGCGGCAGGTACGTCTGGAAACACCATATATTTT. Amino acids: CASSLYVRAAGTSGNTIYF. Based on the CDR3 plus reference TRBV28 and TRBJ1-3, the full variable domain is DVKVTQSSRYLVKRTGEKVFLECVQDMDHENMFWYRQDPGLGLRLIYFSYDVKMKEKGDIPEGYSVSREKKERFSLILESASTNQTSMYLCASSLYVRAAGTSGNTIYFGEGSWLTVV.

The chain joins TRBV5-1 to TRBJ1-1; TRBD1 is a possible D gene (6 bases). The germline CDR1 and CDR2 sequences are SGHRS and YFSETQ. The CDR3 covers 14 residues. V dropped 3 bases and J dropped 3 bases, with 12 bases sitting between them. The DNA for the CDR3 is TGCGCCAGCAGCTGGGGGGGCTGGGACACTGAAGCTTTCTTT. Its translation is CASSWGGWDTEAFF.

The chain recombines TRBV2 with TRBJ2-1; D is possibly TRBD1 (5 bases). V was trimmed by 8 bases and J by 4 bases, leaving 15 bases between them. Germline CDR1 is SNHLY and CDR2 is FYNNEI. There are 14 residues in the CDR3. CDR3 in amino acids: CASFGGQIYNEQFF. In DNA form, the CDR3 reads TGTGCCAGCTTTGGCGGACAAATTTACAATGAGCAGTTCTTC.

This clone has a single count. The chain joins TRBV7-2 to TRBJ1-4; the D is unclear. The CDR3 covers 16 residues. Trimming shortened V by 1 base and J by 4 bases, and 13 bases separated the two germline ends. The germline CDR1 and CDR2 sequences are SGHTA and FQGNSA. The CDR3 loop reads CASSLGAIDLNEKLFF. The DNA for the CDR3 is TGTGCCAGCAGCTTAGGGGCGATTGACCTTAATGAAAAACTGTTTTTT.

The chain employs TRBV19 and TRBJ1-1; D uncertain. CDR3 size: 13 residues. CDR1 is LNHDA, CDR2 SQIVND, per germline (reference sequence). V was shortened by 7 bases and J by 2 bases, with 11 bases between the two germline ends. DNA of the CDR3: TGTGCCAGTACCTTAACAGAAAACACTGAAGCTTTCTTT. Its protein is CASTLTENTEAFF.

This clone was seen more than once but under ten times. This chain joins TRBV10-3 and TRBJ2-2, with D perhaps matching TRBD2 (6 bases). CDR1 and CDR2 from the germline V gene are ENHRY and SYGVKD. CDR3 length: 15 residues. V lost 8 bases to trimming and J lost 7 bases, with 20 bases between them. The CDR3 here is CAISGVGLADGELFF. The CDR3 region has the DNA TGTGCCATCTCGGGGGTCGGGCTAGCAGACGGGGAGCTGTTTTTT.

This clone was seen more than once but under ten times. The gene calls are TRBV18 and TRBJ1-2; 9 nucleotides agree with TRBD1. This CDR3 spans 15 amino acids. The ends lost 2 bases at V and 5 bases at J; junction bases unmatched: 6. CDR1 and CDR2 from the germline V gene are KGHSH and LQKENI. CDR3 region: CASSPTGQGGYGYTF. DNA of the CDR3: TGTGCCAGCTCACCAACGGGACAGGGAGGATATGGCTACACCTTC.

This clone came up a few times. The CDR3: CASSVRQGAGNEQFF. CDR3 DNA sequence: TGTGCCAGCAGCGTAAGACAGGGGGCTGGTAATGAGCAGTTCTTC. The gene calls are TRBV9 and TRBJ2-1; 10 bases line up with TRBD1. CDR1 SGDLS and CDR2 YYNGEE come from the germline V gene. V was pared by 1 base and J by 7 bases, with 5 bases of the junction left unmatched. The CDR3 loop spans 15 amino acids.

This chain joins TRBV5-1 and TRBJ2-2; possibly TRBD1 for D (6 bases). Germline V gives CDR1 SGHRS, CDR2 YFSETQ. Trimming removed 2 bases from V and 2 bases from J, with 22 bases in between. This CDR3 is 19 amino acids long. This CDR3 is CASSFWPGMDSKNTGELFF. In DNA form, the CDR3 reads TGCGCCAGCAGCTTCTGGCCCGGTATGGACAGCAAAAACACCGGGGAGCTGTTTTTT.

This sequence joins TRBV3-1 (or the pseudogene TRBV3-2) and TRBJ2-7; the D gene is possibly TRBD1 (7 bases). In germline, CDR1 is LGHDT, CDR2 YNNKEL (reference sequence). The V end was cut by 7 bases, the J end by 3 bases, with 19 bases between. The CDR3 is made up of 15 amino acids. CDR3 coding DNA: TGTGCCAGCACCCAGGGACAGCCGGGGGTCTACGAGCAGTACTTC. Translated: CASTQGQPGVYEQYF.

The V call is TRBV11-2, the J call TRBJ2-1, with 7 bases fitting TRBD1. J was trimmed by 6 bases and V by 8 bases; bases with no gene match: 10. Germline V lookup: CDR1 SGHAT, CDR2 FQNNGV. The CDR3 consists of 14 residues. The DNA of the CDR3 is TGTGCCAGCCTTATTAGGGGGCTCGGCAATGAGCAGTTCTTC. Translated: CASLIRGLGNEQFF.

The V gene is TRBV7-9, the J gene TRBJ2-3, with 7 bases aligning to TRBD2. V was clipped by 1 base and J by 11 bases; unmatched bases: 9. The CDR3 is 14 amino acids. Germline CDR1 and CDR2: SEHNR and FQNEAQ (reference sequence). This chain's CDR3 is CASSLVSSGWEQYF. For the CDR3, the DNA is TGTGCCAGCAGCTTAGTATCTAGCGGTTGGGAGCAGTATTTT.